These T cell receptor beta chains were read from a single sample in a study of T-cell memory formation after mild COVID-19. A single record per CDR3 protein comes from TCRdb applying MiXCR to the 5' RACE reads. The data contain around 250,000 distinct CDR3 sequences, approximately 15% of them seen just once; the ten biggest clones take up approximately 2.1%. The sample taken for sequencing was PBMCs or a T cell subset sorted from them (not recorded which). Receptor source: an adult woman who had mild COVID-19 (a few samples of this study predate the infection). Cell type and time point are not known. Both conserved end residues are part of each CDR3. Some rows mark clone size as missing; the rest say once, few, many or name a class of expanded clone.

size,V,CDR3
few,TRBV12-3/TRBV12-4,CASSLGGLGTAYGYTF
few,TRBV5-5,CASSFTDEDNEQFF
.,TRBV7-3,CASSLGGREETQYF
.,TRBV5-1,CASSSGSGASTDTQYF
few,TRBV12-3/TRBV12-4,CASRDRATNEKLFF
few,TRBV12-3/TRBV12-4,CASSFRTGARYTF
.,TRBV5-4,CASSFLAGGTTGELFF
many,TRBV6-2/TRBV6-3,CASSYGGHTEAFF
many,TRBV18,CASSPLDGANTEAFF
many,TRBV5-1,CASSLGQSYGYTF
.,TRBV5-6,CASSPWDRDNSPLHF
.,TRBV6-6,CASRPQGQGGNTIYF
.,TRBV12-3/TRBV12-4,CASSLSAVNTEAFF
few,TRBV6-6,CASTTGGPPTF
.,TRBV29-1,CSVDAGNAEAFF
few,TRBV6-6,CASRTREDEQYF
.,TRBV20-1,CSARGTQETQYF
few,TRBV5-8,CASRPAGKGYEQYF
few,TRBV4-2,CASSQKGLANFEQFF
.,TRBV10-3,CAIGDFQGQAGEQYF
.,TRBV18,CASSSRSGDTEAFF
many,TRBV7-8,CASSFVGGFRETQYF
few,TRBV9,CASSVSGASPLHF
many,TRBV29-1,CSVRAPSTDTQYF
few,TRBV5-4,CASSRGAGAVGTDTQYF
few,TRBV2,CASSEAWERSQYF
few,TRBV20-1,CSAPGTAVAKNIQYF
.,TRBV12-3/TRBV12-4,CASSFDTLYNEQFF
.,TRBV20-1,CSPIHLRRAQPQHF
few,TRBV21-1,CASSKRGIQYF
few,TRBV6-5,CASSYGGKSFPELFF
.,TRBV12-3/TRBV12-4,CASSLRSGAKNIQYF
few,TRBV11-2,CASSLEFRGAGYTF
many,TRBV4-1,CASSQDFQGNYGYTF
.,TRBV29-1,CSADRTGGNTEAFF
.,TRBV28,CASSSVTGELGTF
.,TRBV9,CASSTRGTSGSNEQFF
.,TRBV6-1,CASSEFGGRGYEQYF
many,TRBV12-3/TRBV12-4,CASTHDGDSAMHF
.,TRBV4-2,CASSQGGSYRGQETQYF
many,TRBV12-3/TRBV12-4,CASSLSGNQPQHF
.,TRBV11-2,CASSPRKGGEQYF
.,TRBV6-6,CASSYSTGPSSYEQYF
many,TRBV5-1,CASSLASGSPSYNEQFF
.,TRBV24-1,CATSVQAGREETQYF
.,TRBV2,CASRSGTQTYEQYF
.,TRBV7-3,CASSLDFGAAEQYF
.,TRBV5-1,CASSPGTALRGTEAFF
few,TRBV11-3,CASSLQGYNEQFF
many,TRBV7-2,CASSYLTPYEQYF
.,TRBV11-3,CASSLDGLARETQYF
.,TRBV10-3,CAISESTSGTQYF
.,TRBV5-1,CASSQGPANNEQFF
few,TRBV29-1,CSVVRVQLGISLEAFF
few,TRBV20-1,CSAGRTSGRLYNEQFF